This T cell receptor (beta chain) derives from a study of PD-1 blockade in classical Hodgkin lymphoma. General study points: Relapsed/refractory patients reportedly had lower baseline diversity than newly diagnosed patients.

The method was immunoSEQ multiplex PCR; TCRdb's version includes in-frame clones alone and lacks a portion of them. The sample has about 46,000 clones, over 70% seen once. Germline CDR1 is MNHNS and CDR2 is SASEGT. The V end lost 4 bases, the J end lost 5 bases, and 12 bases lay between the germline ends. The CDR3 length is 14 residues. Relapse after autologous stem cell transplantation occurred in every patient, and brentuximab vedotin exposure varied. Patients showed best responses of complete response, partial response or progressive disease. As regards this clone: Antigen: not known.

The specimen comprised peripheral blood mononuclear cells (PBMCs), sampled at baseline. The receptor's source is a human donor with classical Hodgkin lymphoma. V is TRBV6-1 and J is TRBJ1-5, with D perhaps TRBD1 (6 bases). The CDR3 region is CASSGYRDDQPQHF. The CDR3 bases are TGTGCCAGCAGTGGGTACAGGGATGATCAGCCCCAGCATTTT.